Each of the 32 T cell receptor beta chains below was sequenced from the same sample in a study of cytomegalovirus exposure and HLA in healthy donors. With 60 Vbeta and 13 Jbeta primers, the PCR was carried out. Measured with immunoSEQ multiplex PCR; TCRdb has only the in-frame clones, and not every one. The sample consists of 170,000 or so clones, roughly 87% of them appearing once. Sequenced input: PBMCs. These TCRs come from a woman aged 45-65 years in good health and CMV-seronegative.

The table lists this clone with a count of one. V gene TRBV7-8 combines with J gene TRBJ2-6; the D gene is possibly TRBD1 (5 bases). V shed 5 bases and J shed 5 bases, with 19 bases lying between them. Germline V gene lookup returns CDR1 SGHVS and CDR2 FQNEAQ. The CDR3 covers 17 residues. CDR3 sequence reads: CASSPPYRQVRANVLTF. CDR3 nucleotide sequence: TGTGCCAGCAGCCCTCCCTACAGGCAGGTTAGGGCCAACGTCCTGACTTTC.

V usage is TRBV7-6 and J usage is TRBJ2-7; TRBD1 might be the D (5 bases). The CDR3 covers 15 residues. V lost 4 bases to trimming and J lost 1 base, with 14 bases between them. The germline V gene encodes CDR1 SGHVS and CDR2 FNYEAQ. The CDR3 protein is CASSSYRTASYEQYF. The CDR3 DNA reads TGTGCCAGCAGCTCGTACAGGACCGCGTCCTACGAGCAGTACTTC. Full variable domain (remainder filled in from reference TRBV7-6 and TRBJ2-7): GAGVSQSPRYKVTKRGQDVALRCDPISGHVSLYWYRQALGQGPEFLTYFNYEAQQDKSGLPNDRFSAERPEGSISTLTIQRTEQRDSAMYRCASSSYRTASYEQYFGPGTRLTVT.

V and J are TRBV6-6 and TRBJ2-3; 7 nucleotides agree with TRBD1. The J segment lost 8 bases and the V segment lost 8 bases, leaving 7 bases of the junction unmatched. Germline CDR1 is MNHNY and CDR2 is SVGAGI (reference sequence). The CDR3 runs 12 residues. The CDR3 sequence is CASLGTETTQYF. The CDR3 DNA reads as TGTGCCAGCCTAGGGACAGAGACTACGCAGTATTTT.

The chain joins TRBV28 to TRBJ1-2, with D perhaps matching TRBD1 (5 bases). CDR1 and CDR2 from the germline V gene are MDHEN and SYDVKM. CDR3 length equals 15 residues. The V end was cut by 7 bases, the J end by 3 bases, with 18 bases between. The CDR3 here is CASTPAGGDHYGYTF. Here the CDR3 DNA reads TGTGCCAGCACCCCCGCCGGGGGGGATCACTATGGCTACACCTTC.

This clone appeared a few times. The same CDR3 is also encoded by other DNA sequences in this sample. V usage is TRBV7-2 and J usage is TRBJ2-1; D not resolved. CDR3 length: 14 amino acids. The germline V gene has CDR1 SGHTA and CDR2 FQGNSA. Trimming took off 1 base at V and 0 bases at J, with 4 bases between the two ends. In DNA form, the CDR3 reads TGTGCCAGCAGCTTAGGCAGCTCCTACAATGAGCAGTTCTTC. Protein: CASSLGSSYNEQFF.

V usage is TRBV2 and J usage is TRBJ2-7, with D possibly matching TRBD2 (5 bases). The germline V gene encodes CDR1 SNHLY and CDR2 FYNNEI. V shed 9 bases and J shed 3 bases, with 9 bases lying between them. The CDR3 runs to 11 residues. CDR3 sequence reads: CASGLNYEQYF. CDR3 bases: TGTGCCAGTGGACTTAACTACGAGCAGTACTTC.

The rearrangement links TRBV2 to TRBJ2-7; weak D call: TRBD1 (6 bases). The CDR3 loop spans 12 amino acids. Per the germline V gene, CDR1 is SNHLY and CDR2 is FYNNEI. Trimming took off 5 bases at V and 11 bases at J, with 16 bases between the two ends. CDR3 residues: CASSPAGTRKYF. The DNA for the CDR3 is TGTGCCAGCAGTCCGGCCGGGACAAGGAAGTACTTC.

V and J are TRBV19 and TRBJ2-1, with TRBD1 matching 10 bases. This CDR3 has 17 amino acids. Germline values: CDR1 LNHDA, CDR2 SQIVND (reference sequence). V was clipped by 1 base and J by 8 bases; unmatched bases: 11. CDR3 DNA sequence: TGTGCCAGTAGTATAGTTCCCGGACAGGGGGGGCCCCATGAGCAGTTCTTC. This sequence encodes CASSIVPGQGGPHEQFF.

This chain links TRBV7-3 with TRBJ2-1, with 10 positions matching TRBD2. Germline V gene sequence: CDR1 SGHTA, CDR2 FQGTGA. The J segment lost 5 bases and the V segment lost 5 bases, leaving 3 bases of the junction unmatched. This CDR3 comprises 14 residues. CDR3 nucleotides: TGTGCCAGCAGCACGGGACTAGCGAACAATGAGCAGTTCTTC. Amino acid sequence: CASSTGLANNEQFF.

The J gene is TRBJ1-1, the V gene TRBV5-1; 8 bases map to TRBD1. V dropped 4 bases and J dropped 6; count of bases not matched to a gene: 8. Germline-derived CDR1 and CDR2 are SGHRS and YFSETQ. The CDR3 is 14 amino acids. Here the CDR3 DNA reads TGCGCCAGCAGCCATGGACAGGGAGGGGCTGAAGCTTTCTTT. Translated: CASSHGQGGAEAFF. Full variable domain (rest looked up from reference TRBV5-1 and TRBJ1-1): KAGVTQTPRYLIKTRGQQVTLSCSPISGHRSVSWYQQTPGQGLQFLFEYFSETQRNKGNFPGRFSGRQFSNSRSEMNVSTLELGDSALYLCASSHGQGGAEAFFGQGTRLTVV.

The chain uses TRBV5-4 and TRBJ2-2, with TRBD1 identical over 8 bases. The germline CDR1 and CDR2 sequences are SGHNT and YYREEE (reference sequence). Trimming cost V 2 bases and J 7 bases; bases outside gene matches: 1. The CDR3 runs 13 residues. The CDR3: CASSLDRGGELFF. Here the CDR3 DNA reads TGTGCCAGCAGCTTAGACAGGGGCGGGGAGCTGTTTTTT.

The V call is TRBV10-3, the J call TRBJ1-1; D unresolved. This CDR3 contains 14 residues. Trimming removed 2 bases at V and 3 bases at J, with 10 bases between. CDR1 ENHRY and CDR2 SYGVKD come from the germline V gene. The CDR3 sequence is CAISEQVGDTEAFF. The DNA for the CDR3 is TGTGCCATCAGTGAGCAGGTGGGCGACACTGAAGCTTTCTTT.

The V call is TRBV28, the J call TRBJ1-4, with 7 bases aligning to TRBD1. This CDR3 spans 16 amino acids. With 6 bases clipped from V and 1 base from J, the junction kept 8 bases outside the gene matches. Germline assignment: CDR1 MDHEN and CDR2 SYDVKM. In DNA form, the CDR3 reads TGTGCCAGCAGCTCTGATCGACAGGGAACTAATGAAAAACTGTTTTTT. Encoded protein: CASSSDRQGTNEKLFF.

The chain links TRBV4-1 to TRBJ2-1; 8 positions agree with TRBD2. CDR1 is MGHRA and CDR2 is YSYEKL in the germline V gene. The CDR3 spans 15 residues. J gave up 6 bases and V 2 bases, and 6 bases lay outside the gene matches. CDR3 loop: CASSQFGRAPNEQFF. CDR3 coding DNA: TGCGCCAGCAGCCAATTCGGGAGGGCCCCCAATGAGCAGTTCTTC.

This rearrangement joins TRBV5-1 to TRBJ1-4, with D possibly TRBD1 on 6 matching bases. The germline V and J ends were trimmed by 2 bases and 0 bases, with 14 bases remaining between them. This CDR3 is 17 amino acids long. Germline V CDR1 and CDR2: SGHRS, YFSETQ. The CDR3 loop is CASSFNRASPTNEKLFF. CDR3 DNA: TGCGCCAGCAGCTTCAACAGGGCAAGCCCAACTAATGAAAAACTGTTTTTT.

The chain links TRBV7-9 to TRBJ2-2; 7 nucleotides agree with TRBD2. CDR1 and CDR2 from the germline V gene are SEHNR and FQNEAQ (reference sequence). Trimming took 3 bases from V and 0 from J; bases not matched to a gene: 10. The CDR3 is 18 residues long. In DNA form, the CDR3 reads TGTGCCAGCAGCTTGACGCTAGGACTAGTCTCGAACACCGGGGAGCTGTTTTTT. It specifies CASSLTLGLVSNTGELFF.

This clone was seen only a few times. This chain connects TRBV18 to TRBJ1-1, with 10 bases lining up with TRBD1. This CDR3 spans 16 amino acids. Trimming cost V 3 bases and J 5 bases; bases outside gene matches: 9. Germline CDR1 is KGHSH and CDR2 is LQKENI. The chain's CDR3 is CASSPPRQGAGTEAFF. The CDR3 DNA reads TGTGCCAGCTCACCCCCCCGACAGGGGGCAGGAACTGAAGCTTTCTTT.

The chain uses TRBV5-1 and TRBJ2-5, with D possibly being TRBD2 (6 bases). Looked up from germline, CDR1 is SGHRS and CDR2 is YFSETQ. CDR3 length equals 15 residues. V gave up 1 base and J gave up 4 bases, with 14 bases separating them. Written as DNA, the CDR3 is TGCGCCAGCAGCTTGCGGACTCTGGGGGGAGAGACCCAGTACTTC. This encodes CASSLRTLGGETQYF. Looking up the rest from reference TRBV5-1 and TRBJ2-5 gives the full variable domain: KAGVTQTPRYLIKTRGQQVTLSCSPISGHRSVSWYQQTPGQGLQFLFEYFSETQRNKGNFPGRFSGRQFSNSRSEMNVSTLELGDSALYLCASSLRTLGGETQYFGPGTRLLVL.

The V call is TRBV6-1, the J call TRBJ2-2; possibly TRBD2 for D (5 bases). The CDR3 contains 13 residues. Germline CDR1 MNHNS, CDR2 SASEGT. Trimming cost V 6 bases and J 4 bases, with 9 bases left between them. The CDR3 bases are TGTGCCAGCAGCCAGGACTCCACCGGGGAGCTGTTTTTT. The encoded protein is CASSQDSTGELFF.

The chain joins TRBV7-9 to TRBJ2-7, with D possibly being TRBD1 (7 bases). CDR1 and CDR2 from the germline V gene are SEHNR and FQNEAQ (reference sequence). The V gene lost 1 base and the J gene lost 5 bases, with 18 bases spanning the gap. This CDR3 is built from 16 residues. CDR3 sequence reads: CASSLGEGRGVHEQYF. As DNA, the CDR3 is TGTGCCAGCAGCTTAGGTGAGGGCAGGGGGGTCCACGAGCAGTACTTC.

The CDR3 sequence: CASSFRSGFNTEAFF. DNA of the CDR3: TGTGCCAGCAGCTTCCGGTCAGGATTTAACACTGAAGCTTTCTTT. The chain recombines TRBV5-4 with TRBJ1-1; D is uncertain. CDR1 is SGHNT and CDR2 is YYREEE in the germline V gene (reference sequence). V shed 2 bases and J shed 2 bases, with 13 bases lying between them. The CDR3 covers 15 residues. The variable domain in full, with the rest retrieved from reference TRBV5-4 and TRBJ1-1, is ETGVTQSPTHLIKTRGQQVTLRCSSQSGHNTVSWYQQALGQGPQFIFQYYREEENGRGNFPPRFSGLQFPNYSSELNVNALELDDSALYLCASSFRSGFNTEAFFGQGTRLTVV.

V is TRBV7-2 and J is TRBJ1-1, with TRBD1 matching 7 bases. J was trimmed by 6 bases and V by 6 bases; bases with no gene match: 4. Germline values: CDR1 SGHTA, CDR2 FQGNSA. The length of the CDR3 is 12 residues. Written as DNA, the CDR3 is TGTGCCAGCAGTCCACAGGGGCCTGAAGCTTTCTTT. It specifies CASSPQGPEAFF.

This clone was seen once. The chain has TRBV6-5 and TRBJ1-1, with 7 bases lining up with TRBD1. The CDR3 spans 16 residues. V was clipped by 0 bases and J by 0 bases; unmatched bases: 4. The V gene's germline CDR1 is MNHEY and CDR2 SVGAGI. The CDR3 spells CASSYSSDRMNTEAFF. The CDR3 region has the DNA TGTGCCAGCAGTTACTCCTCGGACAGGATGAACACTGAAGCTTTCTTT.

The chain joins TRBV28 to TRBJ2-7; 7 positions match TRBD1. The CDR3 runs to 16 residues. With 3 bases clipped from V and 3 bases from J, the junction kept 11 bases outside the gene matches. Germline CDR1 MDHEN, CDR2 SYDVKM. The CDR3 DNA sequence: TGTGCCAGCAGTTTTCTCGGGGTGACAGGGTACTACGAGCAGTACTTC. It yields the protein CASSFLGVTGYYEQYF.

The V call is TRBV21-1, the J call TRBJ1-4; the table gives TRBD1 as D, unverified against the DNA. TRBV21-1 is assigned pseudogene status. The CDR3 has 19 residues. The DNA of the CDR3 is TGTGCCAGCAGCAGAGCAATAAGGGACAGGGGGCATGGTAATGAAAAACTGTTTTTT. It encodes CASSRAIRDRGHGNEKLFF.

The chain is built from TRBV7-9 and TRBJ2-3; the D is unclear. Trimming left V 5 bases short and J 2 bases short, with 11 bases between. CDR1 and CDR2 (germline): SEHNR, FQNEAQ (reference sequence). The length of the CDR3 is 14 residues. DNA for the CDR3: TGTGCCAGCAGCCCCTGGGCAAACACAGATACGCAGTATTTT. Protein sequence: CASSPWANTDTQYF. Full variable domain (missing parts from reference TRBV7-9 and TRBJ2-3): DTGVSQNPRHKITKRGQNVTFRCDPISEHNRLYWYRQTLGQGPEFLTYFQNEAQLEKSRLLSDRFSAERPKGSFSTLEIQRTEQGDSAMYLCASSPWANTDTQYFGPGTRLTVL.

The gene calls are TRBV4-3 and TRBJ2-7; TRBD2 matches 10 bases. The V gene end was trimmed by 0 bases and the J gene end by 1 base; junction bases not matched to a gene: 3. The CDR3 runs to 16 residues. CDR1 is LGHNA and CDR2 is YSLEER in the germline V gene. This chain's CDR3 is CASSQELAGDSYEQYF. CDR3 in DNA: TGCGCCAGCAGCCAAGAGCTAGCGGGGGATTCCTACGAGCAGTACTTC.

The rearrangement links TRBV27 to TRBJ2-7; TRBD2 matches at 14 bases. Germline V gene sequence: CDR1 MNHEY, CDR2 SMNVEV (reference sequence). CDR3 length: 16 amino acids. The V and J ends lost 8 bases and 0 bases, in that order; junction bases with no gene match: 6. CDR3 nucleotides: TGTGCCAGCCGCGGGACTAGCGGGGGAAGCTCCTACGAGCAGTACTTC. Protein: CASRGTSGGSSYEQYF.

The chain uses TRBV2 and TRBJ1-3; D might be TRBD1 (5 bases). The CDR3 contains 15 residues. V was clipped by 7 bases and J by 0 bases, with 13 bases between them. Germline V gives CDR1 SNHLY, CDR2 FYNNEI. The CDR3 DNA reads TGTGCCAGCAAACAGGAGGGCTTCTCTGGAAACACCATATATTTT. Its protein product is CASKQEGFSGNTIYF. The variable domain in full, completed from reference TRBV2 and TRBJ1-3, reads EPEVTQTPSHQVTQMGQEVILRCVPISNHLYFYWYRQILGQKVEFLVSFYNNEISEKSEIFDDQFSVERPDGSNFTLKIRSTKLEDSAMYFCASKQEGFSGNTIYFGEGSWLTVV.

This clone was seen a single time. The chain uses TRBV18 and TRBJ2-7; 7 bases agree with TRBD2. From germline, CDR1 is KGHSH and CDR2 LQKENI. The CDR3 has 13 residues. Germline trimming cut 2 bases from V and 2 bases from J; bases unmatched to any gene: 0. The DNA for the CDR3 is TGTGCCAGCTCACCAGCGGGGGCCTACGAGCAGTACTTC. Its protein is CASSPAGAYEQYF.

A few counts support this clone. The chain recombines TRBV7-6 with TRBJ2-7; D not certain. The CDR3 is made up of 13 amino acids. Deletions cut 1 base from V and 6 bases from J, with 10 bases between. Germline lookup yields CDR1 SGHVS and CDR2 FNYEAQ. The CDR3 spells CASSLGFGGEQYF. In nucleotides, the CDR3 is TGTGCCAGCAGCTTAGGATTCGGCGGCGAGCAGTACTTC.

The genes are TRBV28 and TRBJ2-7; 8 positions agree with TRBD1. Germline loops: CDR1 MDHEN, CDR2 SYDVKM. The CDR3 length is 14 residues. The V segment lost 6 bases and the J segment 7 bases; nucleotides outside the gene matches: 11. The DNA of the CDR3 is TGTGCCAGCAGCTATTCGGGACAGGTGGGGGAGCAGTACTTC. Amino acid sequence: CASSYSGQVGEQYF.